This entry features one TCR beta chain sequence. Its target is not known. These data come from a study of cytomegalovirus exposure and HLA in healthy donors. Donors were drawn from the approximately 130-subject validation cohort, separate from the approximately 670-subject first cohort. Study-level findings and limits: The study labeled 150 to 200 TCR beta chains cytomegalovirus-associated.

Trimming took off 5 bases at V and 1 base at J, with 14 bases between the two ends. This CDR3 has 15 residues. Germline CDR1 and CDR2: SEHNR and FQNEAQ (reference sequence). The data were produced by immunoSEQ multiplex PCR, yet TCRdb's version contains in-frame clones alone and is incomplete. This table has some 160,000 clones, 88% appearing once. The chain employs TRBV7-9 and TRBJ1-1, with a tentative D call TRBD1 (6 bases). The receptor comes from a man aged 18 to 29 in good health and CMV-seronegative. The sequenced sample consisted of PBMCs. DNA for the CDR3: TGTGCCAGCAGCCCCAGGGGTACTAGGAACACTGAAGCTTTCTTT. This translates into CASSPRGTRNTEAFF.